Below, 11 T cell receptor beta chains from the same sample are listed, as sequenced in a study of blood T cell repertoires in COVID-19. Libraries were prepared by immunoSEQ multiplex PCR; TCRdb keeps only in-frame clonotypes and omits some of them. The data contain about 150,000 clones, about 79% of them singletons. Sequencing was carried out using peripheral blood. The receptors shown here come from a woman at least 80 years old with acute or convalescent COVID-19.

The chain has TRBV18 and TRBJ2-3, with 9 positions matching TRBD1. Unmatched junction bases numbered 10, after V lost 7 bases and J lost 8 bases. This CDR3 has 14 residues. In germline, CDR1 is KGHSH, CDR2 LQKENI. This chain's CDR3 is CASLTRQGVGTQYF. The CDR3 nucleotides are TGTGCCAGCTTAACTCGACAGGGGGTCGGTACGCAGTATTTT.

The gene calls are TRBV2 and TRBJ1-1; the D gene is possibly TRBD1 (5 bases). The germline V gene encodes CDR1 SNHLY and CDR2 FYNNEI. The CDR3 extends over 13 amino acids. The germline V and J ends were trimmed by 7 bases and 4 bases, with 13 bases remaining between them. The CDR3 spells CASTLGAPTEAFF. As DNA, the CDR3 is TGTGCCAGCACTCTAGGGGCCCCCACTGAAGCTTTCTTT. Looking up the rest from reference TRBV2 and TRBJ1-1 gives the full variable domain: EPEVTQTPSHQVTQMGQEVILRCVPISNHLYFYWYRQILGQKVEFLVSFYNNEISEKSEIFDDQFSVERPDGSNFTLKIRSTKLEDSAMYFCASTLGAPTEAFFGQGTRLTVV.

The chain links TRBV18 to TRBJ1-4, with 7 bases lining up with TRBD1. J gave up 6 bases and V 3 bases, and 10 bases lay outside the gene matches. The CDR3 runs 16 residues. CDR1 is KGHSH and CDR2 is LQKENI in the germline V gene. In DNA, the CDR3 is TGTGCCAGCTCACCTCAGGGGGTACCGTATGATGAAAAACTGTTTTTT. It translates to CASSPQGVPYDEKLFF.

V is TRBV9 and J is TRBJ2-7; D may be TRBD1 (5 bases). This CDR3 is 15 amino acids long. The germline V and J ends were trimmed by 2 bases and 2 bases, with 14 bases remaining between them. Germline CDR1 reads SGDLS; CDR2 reads YYNGEE. CDR3 region: CASSVRQQAPYEQYF. In DNA, the CDR3 is TGTGCCAGCAGCGTTCGCCAACAGGCCCCCTACGAGCAGTACTTC.

V usage is TRBV13 and J usage is TRBJ1-6; 7 nucleotides line up with TRBD1. Trimming cost V 10 bases and J 3 bases; bases outside gene matches: 6. This CDR3 spans 14 amino acids. Germline V gene sequence: CDR1 PRHDT, CDR2 FYEKMQ (reference sequence). The CDR3 loop is CATTQGVYNSPLHF. DNA of the CDR3: TGTGCCACCACTCAGGGGGTCTATAATTCACCCCTCCACTTT.

The gene calls are TRBV5-5 and TRBJ2-1, with 11 bases aligning to TRBD2. J gave up 3 bases and V 4 bases, and 12 bases lay outside the gene matches. This CDR3 has 18 amino acids. Germline CDR1 reads SGHKS; CDR2 reads YYEKEE (reference sequence). CDR3 sequence reads: CASSITSGGPYYYNEQFF. For the CDR3, the DNA is TGTGCCAGCAGCATTACTAGCGGGGGACCCTATTACTACAATGAGCAGTTCTTC.

The V call is TRBV18, the J call TRBJ1-5, with a weak D call TRBD1 (5 bases). The CDR3 sequence is 14 residues long. Trimming pared 2 bases from V and 6 bases from J, leaving 11 bases between. Germline assignment: CDR1 KGHSH and CDR2 LQKENI. The CDR3 DNA reads TGTGCCAGCTCACCAAACGGAGGGGCTCAGCCCCAGCATTTT. Encoded protein: CASSPNGGAQPQHF.

V gene TRBV12-5 combines with J gene TRBJ2-3; 10 bases map to TRBD2. This CDR3 is built from 16 residues. V gave up 4 bases and J gave up 6 bases; unmatched junction bases: 10. Germline loops: CDR1 LGHNT, CDR2 FRNRAP. DNA of the CDR3: TGTGCTAGTGGTTCTGGTCTAGCGGGGGCCTCCGATACGCAGTATTTT. Protein sequence: CASGSGLAGASDTQYF.

The V gene is TRBV5-5, the J gene TRBJ2-1, with 7 bases lining up with TRBD2. J gave up 5 bases and V 3 bases, and 11 bases lay outside the gene matches. The CDR3 consists of 16 residues. CDR1 is SGHKS and CDR2 is YYEKEE in the germline V gene (reference sequence). CDR3: CASSSQAGRSNNEQFF. The CDR3 nucleotides read TGTGCCAGCAGCTCCCAAGCGGGGAGGAGCAACAATGAGCAGTTCTTC.

This clone occurred a few times. The V and J genes are TRBV4-2 and TRBJ2-2; D remains unclear. The CDR3 contains 15 residues. Germline CDR1 is LGHNA and CDR2 is YNFKEQ. With 0 bases removed from V and 4 bases from J, the gap between germline ends came to 9 bases. CDR3 nucleotide sequence: TGTGCCAGCAGCCAAGACTTCCCTATCACCGGGGAGCTGTTTTTT. Translation gives CASSQDFPITGELFF.

This chain joins TRBV18 and TRBJ2-2; weak D call: TRBD1 (6 bases). V shed 3 bases and J shed 6 bases, with 23 bases lying between them. The CDR3 has 18 amino acids. Germline V CDR1 and CDR2: KGHSH, LQKENI. The CDR3 reads CASSPLAGQGRRAGELFF. DNA for the CDR3: TGTGCCAGCTCACCCCTCGCTGGCCAGGGGCGGAGAGCCGGGGAGCTGTTTTTT.